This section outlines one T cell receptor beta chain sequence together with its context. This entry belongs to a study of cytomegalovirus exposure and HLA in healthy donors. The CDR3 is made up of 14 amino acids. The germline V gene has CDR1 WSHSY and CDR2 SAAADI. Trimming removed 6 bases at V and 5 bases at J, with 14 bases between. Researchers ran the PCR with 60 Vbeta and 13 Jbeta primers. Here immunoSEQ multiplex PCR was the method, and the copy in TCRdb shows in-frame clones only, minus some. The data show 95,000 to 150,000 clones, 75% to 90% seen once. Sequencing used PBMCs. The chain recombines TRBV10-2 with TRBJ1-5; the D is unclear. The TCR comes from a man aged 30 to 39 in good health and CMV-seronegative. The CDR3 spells CASREVPGDQPQHF. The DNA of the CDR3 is TGCGCCAGCAGAGAGGTCCCCGGGGATCAGCCCCAGCATTTT.